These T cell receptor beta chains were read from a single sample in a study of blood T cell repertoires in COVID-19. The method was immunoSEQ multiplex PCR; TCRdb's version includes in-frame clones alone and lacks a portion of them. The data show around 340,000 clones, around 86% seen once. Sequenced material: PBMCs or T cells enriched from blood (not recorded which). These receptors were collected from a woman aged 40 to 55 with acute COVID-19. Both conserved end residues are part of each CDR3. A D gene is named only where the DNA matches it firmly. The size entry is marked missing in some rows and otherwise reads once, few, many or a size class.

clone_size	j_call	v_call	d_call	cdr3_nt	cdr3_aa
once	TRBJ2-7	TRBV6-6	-	TGTGCCAGCAGTTTTCAGGGGAAGCTCTACGAGCAGTACTTC	CASSFQGKLYEQYF
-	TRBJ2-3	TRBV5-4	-	TGTGCCAGCAGCCCTGACAGATATACGCAGTATTTT	CASSPDRYTQYF
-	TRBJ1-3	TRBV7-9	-	TGTGCCAGCAGCTCACCAACGAAAGACAGGATATTCTCTGGAAACACCATATATTTT	CASSSPTKDRIFSGNTIYF
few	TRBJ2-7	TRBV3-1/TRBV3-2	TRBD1	TGTGCCAGCCAGGGGGCCTACGAGCAGTACTTC	CASQGAYEQYF
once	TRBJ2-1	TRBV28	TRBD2	TGTGCCAGCAGTTCCGATAGCCCGACTAGCGGGAGCGTGGCCTACAATGAGCAGTTCTTC	CASSSDSPTSGSVAYNEQFF
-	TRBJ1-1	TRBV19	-	TGTGCCAGTAGTACGGGGGGGAACACTGAAGCTTTCTTT	CASSTGGNTEAFF
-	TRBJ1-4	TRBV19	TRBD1	TGTGCCAGTAGTGGGAACAGGGGAGAAAAACTGTTTTTT	CASSGNRGEKLFF
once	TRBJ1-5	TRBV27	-	TGTGCCAGCAGTTTAAAGGCGGGGGGTCAGCCCCAGCATTTT	CASSLKAGGQPQHF
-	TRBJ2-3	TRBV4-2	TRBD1	TGTGCCAGCAGCCAAGGGACAGGAGACACAGATACGCAGTATTTT	CASSQGTGDTDTQYF
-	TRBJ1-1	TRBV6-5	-	TGTGCCAGCAGAACAACCGGGACAACACTAAGGGCTTTCTTT	CASRTTGTTLRAFF
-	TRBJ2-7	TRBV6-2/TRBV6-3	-	TGTGCCAGCAGTTCCGACGACAGACCCTTCTCCTACGAGCAGTACTTC	CASSSDDRPFSYEQYF
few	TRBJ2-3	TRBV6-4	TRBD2	TGTGCCAGCAGTGAGCGGGGGGGCACAGATACGCAGTATTTT	CASSERGGTDTQYF
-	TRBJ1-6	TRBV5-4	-	TGTGCCAGCAGCTTTGTTCAGGGTTCACCCCTCCACTTT	CASSFVQGSPLHF
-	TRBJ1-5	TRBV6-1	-	TGTGCCAGCAGTGAAGGGTCAGGTTATAGCAATCAGCCCCAGCATTTT	CASSEGSGYSNQPQHF
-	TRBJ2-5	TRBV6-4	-	TGTGCCAGCAGTGGCCGCCTAGGGGGGGGTAAAGAGACCCAGTACTTC	CASSGRLGGGKETQYF
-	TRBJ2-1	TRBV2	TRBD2	TGTGCCAGCAGCGACTTTAGCGGGGTAGCGGGGGTCTTC	CASSDFSGVAGVF
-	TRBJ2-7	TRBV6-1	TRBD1	TGTGCCAGCAGTGTCAGCCAGACAGGGGGATTCTCCTACGAGCAGTACTTC	CASSVSQTGGFSYEQYF
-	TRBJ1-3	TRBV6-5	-	TGTGCCAGCAGTCACGGACTTTTCTCTGGAAACACCATATATTTT	CASSHGLFSGNTIYF
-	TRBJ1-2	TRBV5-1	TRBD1	TGCGCCAGCAGCTTGGGCGGACAGGGAAACTATGGCTACACCTTC	CASSLGGQGNYGYTF
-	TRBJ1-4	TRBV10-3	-	TGTGCCACCACCCGGGATGGTGAAAAACTGTTTTTT	CATTRDGEKLFF
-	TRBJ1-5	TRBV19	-	TGTGCCAGTAGTATAAGGGGAAGGGGATACGAGCCCCAGCATTTT	CASSIRGRGYEPQHF
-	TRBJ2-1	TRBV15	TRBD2	TGTGCCACCAGCAGATACACCGCATTAAAGACTAGCGGGGGACGGTTAGTGGTTAATGAGCAGTTCTTC	CATSRYTALKTSGGRLVVNEQFF
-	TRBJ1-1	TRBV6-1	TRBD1	TGTGCCAGCAGAAGGACAGGCACTGAAGCTTTCTTT	CASRRTGTEAFF
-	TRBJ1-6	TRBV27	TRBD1	TGTGCCAGCAGTTTATCGGAGACAGGGAATTCACCCCTCCACTTT	CASSLSETGNSPLHF
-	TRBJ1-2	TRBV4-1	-	TGCGCCAGCAGCCAAGACGCAGGCGTCACCGCCGCCTATGGCTACACCTTC	CASSQDAGVTAAYGYTF
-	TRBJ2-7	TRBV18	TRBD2	TGTGCCAGCTCACCTCCTGGACTAGCGGGGATCTACGAGCAGTACTTC	CASSPPGLAGIYEQYF
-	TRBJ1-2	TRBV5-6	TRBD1	TGTGCCAGCAGCTTGGCTATCGGGGCAGGGGGCAGTGGCTACACCTTC	CASSLAIGAGGSGYTF
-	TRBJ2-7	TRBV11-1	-	TGTGCCAGCAGTTCCAGCTACGAGCAGTACTTC	CASSSSYEQYF
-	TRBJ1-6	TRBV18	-	TGTGCCAGCTCACAAACCGCGGATAGCTCCTATAATTCACCCCTCCACTTT	CASSQTADSSYNSPLHF
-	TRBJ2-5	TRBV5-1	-	TGCGCCAGCAGCTCTCGGGAGACCCAGTACTTC	CASSSRETQYF
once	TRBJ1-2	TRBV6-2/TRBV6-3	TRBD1	TGTGCCAGCAGTCCAACGCCGGGGACAGGGGGCTATGGCTACACCTTC	CASSPTPGTGGYGYTF
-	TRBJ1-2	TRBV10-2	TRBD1	TGCGCCAGCAGCCTCGACAGGGGCGTCGGGAATGGCTACACCTTC	CASSLDRGVGNGYTF